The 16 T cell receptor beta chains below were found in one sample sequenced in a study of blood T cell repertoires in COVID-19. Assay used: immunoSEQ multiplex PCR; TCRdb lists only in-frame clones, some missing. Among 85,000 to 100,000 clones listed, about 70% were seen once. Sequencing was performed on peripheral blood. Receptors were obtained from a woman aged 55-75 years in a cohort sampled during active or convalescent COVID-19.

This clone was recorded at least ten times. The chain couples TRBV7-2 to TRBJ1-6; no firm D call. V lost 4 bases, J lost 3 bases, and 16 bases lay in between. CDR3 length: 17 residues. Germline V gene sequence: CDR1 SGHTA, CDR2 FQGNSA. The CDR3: CASSSSAAQNYNSPLHF. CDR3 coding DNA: TGTGCCAGCAGCTCTAGCGCCGCGCAAAACTATAATTCACCCCTCCACTTT.

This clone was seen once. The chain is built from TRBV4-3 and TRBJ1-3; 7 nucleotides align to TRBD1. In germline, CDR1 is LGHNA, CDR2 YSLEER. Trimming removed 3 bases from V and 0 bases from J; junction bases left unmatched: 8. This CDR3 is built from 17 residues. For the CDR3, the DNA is TGCGCCAGCAGCCAGGAGAAAACAGGGGCCTCTGGAAACACCATATATTTT. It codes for CASSQEKTGASGNTIYF.

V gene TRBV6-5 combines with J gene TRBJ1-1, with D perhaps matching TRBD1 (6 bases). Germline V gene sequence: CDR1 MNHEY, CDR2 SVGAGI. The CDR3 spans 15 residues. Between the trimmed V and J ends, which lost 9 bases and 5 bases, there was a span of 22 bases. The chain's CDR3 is CASLRGGRGGTEAFF. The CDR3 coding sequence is TGTGCCAGTCTGAGGGGCGGAAGGGGGGGGACTGAAGCTTTCTTT.

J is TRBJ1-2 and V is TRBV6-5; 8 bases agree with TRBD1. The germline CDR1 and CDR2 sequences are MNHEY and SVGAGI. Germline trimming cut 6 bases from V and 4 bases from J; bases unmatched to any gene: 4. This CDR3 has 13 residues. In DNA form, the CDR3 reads TGTGCCAGCAGCACCGACAGGGGCTATGGCTACACCTTC. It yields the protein CASSTDRGYGYTF.

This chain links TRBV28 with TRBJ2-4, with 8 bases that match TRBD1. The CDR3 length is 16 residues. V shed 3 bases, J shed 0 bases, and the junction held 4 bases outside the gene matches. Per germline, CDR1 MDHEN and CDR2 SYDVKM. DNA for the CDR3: TGTGCCAGCAGTTTTGAACAGGGGGTAGCCAAAAACATTCAGTACTTC. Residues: CASSFEQGVAKNIQYF.

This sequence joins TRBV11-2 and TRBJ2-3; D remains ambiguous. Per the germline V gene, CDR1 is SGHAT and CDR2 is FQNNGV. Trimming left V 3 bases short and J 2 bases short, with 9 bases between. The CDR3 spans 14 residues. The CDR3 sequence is CASSFVLYTDTQYF. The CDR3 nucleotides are TGTGCCAGCAGCTTTGTATTATACACAGATACGCAGTATTTT.

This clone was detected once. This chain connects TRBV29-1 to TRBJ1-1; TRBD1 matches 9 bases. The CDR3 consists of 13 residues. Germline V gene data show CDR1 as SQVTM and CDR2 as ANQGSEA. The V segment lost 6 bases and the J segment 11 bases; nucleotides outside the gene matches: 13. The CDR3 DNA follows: TGCAGCGTCAAAATACAGGGGGCCCGAGGGGCTTTCTTT. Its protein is CSVKIQGARGAFF.

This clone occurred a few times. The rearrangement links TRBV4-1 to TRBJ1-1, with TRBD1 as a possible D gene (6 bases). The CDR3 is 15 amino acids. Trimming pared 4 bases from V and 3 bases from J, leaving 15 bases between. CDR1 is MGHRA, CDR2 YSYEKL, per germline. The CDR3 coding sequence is TGCGCCAGCAGCCGACCTGGGGGCTCGGACACTGAAGCTTTCTTT. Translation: CASSRPGGSDTEAFF.

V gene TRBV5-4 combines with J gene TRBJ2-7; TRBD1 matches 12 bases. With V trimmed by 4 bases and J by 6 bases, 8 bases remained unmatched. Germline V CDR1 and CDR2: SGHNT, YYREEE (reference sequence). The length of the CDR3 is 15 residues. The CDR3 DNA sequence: TGTGCCAGCAGCCGGGGGACAGGGGGCCCTAGCGAGCAGTACTTC. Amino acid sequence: CASSRGTGGPSEQYF.

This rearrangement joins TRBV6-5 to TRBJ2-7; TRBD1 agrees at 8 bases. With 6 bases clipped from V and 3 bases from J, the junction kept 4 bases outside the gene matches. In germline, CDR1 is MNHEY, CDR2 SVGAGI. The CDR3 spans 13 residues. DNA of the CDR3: TGTGCCAGCAGACAGGGGGTGGGCTACGAGCAGTACTTC. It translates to CASRQGVGYEQYF.

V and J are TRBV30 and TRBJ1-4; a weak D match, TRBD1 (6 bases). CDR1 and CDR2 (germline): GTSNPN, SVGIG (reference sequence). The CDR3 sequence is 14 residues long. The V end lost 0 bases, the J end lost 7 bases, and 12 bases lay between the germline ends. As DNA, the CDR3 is TGTGCCTGGAGTGTCGGGGGGGGCGGTGAAAAACTGTTTTTT. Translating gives CAWSVGGGGEKLFF.

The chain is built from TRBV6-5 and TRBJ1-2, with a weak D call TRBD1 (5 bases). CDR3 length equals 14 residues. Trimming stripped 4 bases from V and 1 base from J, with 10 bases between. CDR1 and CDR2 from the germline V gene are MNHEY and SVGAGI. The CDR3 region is CASSSSGGNYGYTF. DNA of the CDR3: TGTGCCAGCAGTTCATCCGGGGGTAACTATGGCTACACCTTC.

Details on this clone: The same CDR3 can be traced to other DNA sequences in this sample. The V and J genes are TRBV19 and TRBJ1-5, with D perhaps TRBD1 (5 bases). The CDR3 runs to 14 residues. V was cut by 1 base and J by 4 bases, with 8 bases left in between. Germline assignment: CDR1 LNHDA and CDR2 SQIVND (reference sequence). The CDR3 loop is CASSIVGGNQPQHF. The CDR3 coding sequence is TGTGCCAGTAGTATAGTCGGGGGAAATCAGCCCCAGCATTTT.

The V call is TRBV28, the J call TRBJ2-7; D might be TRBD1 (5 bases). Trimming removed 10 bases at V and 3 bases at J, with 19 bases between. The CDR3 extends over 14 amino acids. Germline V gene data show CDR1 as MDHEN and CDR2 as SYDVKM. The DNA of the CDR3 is TGTGCCACTCTGGGTGGGGCGGATCTCTACGAGCAGTACTTC. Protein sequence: CATLGGADLYEQYF.

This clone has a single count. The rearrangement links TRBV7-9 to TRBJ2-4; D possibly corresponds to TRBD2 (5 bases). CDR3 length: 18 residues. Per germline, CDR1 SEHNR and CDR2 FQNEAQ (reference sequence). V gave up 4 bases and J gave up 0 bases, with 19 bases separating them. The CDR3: CASSSEDVIALAKNIQYF. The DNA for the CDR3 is TGTGCCAGCAGCTCCGAGGATGTGATAGCGCTAGCCAAAAACATTCAGTACTTC.

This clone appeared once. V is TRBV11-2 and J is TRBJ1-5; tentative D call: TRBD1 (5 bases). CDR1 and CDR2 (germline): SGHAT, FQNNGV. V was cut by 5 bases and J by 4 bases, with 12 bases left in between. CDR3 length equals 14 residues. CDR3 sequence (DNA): TGTGCCAGCAGCGCGACAGTTCCAAATCAGCCCCAGCATTTT. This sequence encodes CASSATVPNQPQHF.